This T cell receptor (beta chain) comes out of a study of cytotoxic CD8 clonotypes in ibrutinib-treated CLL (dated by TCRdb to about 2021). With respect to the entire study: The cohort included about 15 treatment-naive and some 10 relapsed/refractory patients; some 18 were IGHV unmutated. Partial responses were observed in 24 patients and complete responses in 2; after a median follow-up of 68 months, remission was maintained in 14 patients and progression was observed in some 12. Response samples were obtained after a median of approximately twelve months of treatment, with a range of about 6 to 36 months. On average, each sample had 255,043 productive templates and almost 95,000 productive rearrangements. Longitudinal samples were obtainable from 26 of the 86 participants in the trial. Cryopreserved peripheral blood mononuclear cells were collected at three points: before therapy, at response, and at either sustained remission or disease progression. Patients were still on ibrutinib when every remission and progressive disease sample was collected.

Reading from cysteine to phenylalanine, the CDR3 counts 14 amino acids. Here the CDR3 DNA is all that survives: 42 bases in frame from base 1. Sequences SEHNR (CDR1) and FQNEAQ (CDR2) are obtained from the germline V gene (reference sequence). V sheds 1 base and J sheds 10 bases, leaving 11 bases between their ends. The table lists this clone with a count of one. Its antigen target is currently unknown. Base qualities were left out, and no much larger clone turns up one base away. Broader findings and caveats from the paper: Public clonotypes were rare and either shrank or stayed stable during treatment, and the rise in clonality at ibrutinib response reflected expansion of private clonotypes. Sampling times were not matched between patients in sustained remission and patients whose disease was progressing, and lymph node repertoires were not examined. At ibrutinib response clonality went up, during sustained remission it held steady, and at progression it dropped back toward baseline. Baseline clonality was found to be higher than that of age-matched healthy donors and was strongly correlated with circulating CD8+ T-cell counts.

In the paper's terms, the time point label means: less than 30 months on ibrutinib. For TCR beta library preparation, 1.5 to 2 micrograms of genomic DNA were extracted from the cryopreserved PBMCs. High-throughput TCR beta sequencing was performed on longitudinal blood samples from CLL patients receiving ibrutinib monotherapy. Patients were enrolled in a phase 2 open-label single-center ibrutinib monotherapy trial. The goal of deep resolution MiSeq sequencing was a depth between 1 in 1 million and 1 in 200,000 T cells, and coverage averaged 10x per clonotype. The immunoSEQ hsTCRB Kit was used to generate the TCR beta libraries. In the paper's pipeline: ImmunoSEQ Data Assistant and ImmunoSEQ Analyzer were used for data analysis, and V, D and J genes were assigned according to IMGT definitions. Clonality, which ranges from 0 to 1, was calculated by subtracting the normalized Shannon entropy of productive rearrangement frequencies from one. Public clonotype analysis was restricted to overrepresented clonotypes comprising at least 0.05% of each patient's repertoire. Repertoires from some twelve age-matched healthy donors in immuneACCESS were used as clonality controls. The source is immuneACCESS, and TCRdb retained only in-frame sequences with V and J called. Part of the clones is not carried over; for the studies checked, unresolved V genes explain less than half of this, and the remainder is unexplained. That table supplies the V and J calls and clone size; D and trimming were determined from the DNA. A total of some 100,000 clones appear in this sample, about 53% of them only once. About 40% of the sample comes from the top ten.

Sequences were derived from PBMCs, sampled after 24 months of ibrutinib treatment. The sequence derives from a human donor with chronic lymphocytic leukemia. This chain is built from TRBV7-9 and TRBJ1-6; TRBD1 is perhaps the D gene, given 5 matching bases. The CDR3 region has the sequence CASSLVGVGSPLHF. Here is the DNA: TGTGCCAGCAGCTTAGTGGGGGTCGGATCACCCCTCCACTTT.